These T cell receptor beta chains were read from a single sample in a study of T cell responses to AZD1222 COVID-19 vaccine. TCRdb keeps only in-frame clones here, not all; method: immunoSEQ multiplex PCR. The data hold 95,000 to 150,000 clones, with 70% to 90% observed a single time. The sample in question was peripheral blood, obtained on day 0 of AZD1222 vaccination. Receptors were obtained from an adult in good health. Both conserved end residues are part of each CDR3. The D gene is left open where the match is weak. Rows may omit the clone size; those that give it use once, few, many or a size class.

d_call	clone_size	v_call	j_call	cdr3_aa	cdr3_nt
.	.	TRBV19	TRBJ1-1	CASRTDNTEAFF	TGTGCCAGCCGGACTGATAACACTGAAGCTTTCTTT
TRBD1	.	TRBV6-5	TRBJ1-1	CATRAGGYTEAFF	TGTGCCACAAGGGCAGGGGGCTACACTGAAGCTTTCTTT
.	.	TRBV7-9	TRBJ1-2	CASSPRGGSGYGYTF	TGTGCCAGCAGCCCCCGAGGGGGATCTGGGTACGGCTACACCTTC
TRBD1	.	TRBV2	TRBJ1-1	CASGQEYTEAFF	TGTGCCAGCGGACAGGAGTACACTGAAGCTTTCTTT
TRBD1	.	TRBV18	TRBJ2-6	CASSSGTDNVLTF	TGTGCCAGCTCATCCGGGACAGACAACGTCCTGACTTTC
TRBD1	.	TRBV15	TRBJ1-1	CATSRGDRVNTEAFF	TGTGCCACCAGCAGAGGTGACAGGGTGAACACTGAAGCTTTCTTT
TRBD1	.	TRBV6-5	TRBJ1-1	CASSYFTGGDTEAFF	TGTGCCAGCAGTTACTTCACAGGGGGTGATACTGAAGCTTTCTTT
TRBD1	.	TRBV5-1	TRBJ2-1	CATGTGQYNEQFF	TGCGCCACCGGGACAGGACAATACAATGAGCAGTTCTTC
TRBD1	.	TRBV2	TRBJ2-1	CASRDGRTGYHEQFF	TGTGCCAGCAGGGACGGACGGACAGGGTATCATGAGCAGTTCTTC
.	.	TRBV27	TRBJ1-3	CASSSDGDSGNTIYF	TGTGCCAGCAGTTCCGACGGAGACTCTGGAAACACCATATATTTT
.	.	TRBV2	TRBJ2-5	CASSENSYQETQYF	TGTGCCAGCAGTGAAAACTCGTACCAAGAGACCCAGTACTTC
.	once	TRBV6-2/TRBV6-3	TRBJ1-1	CASGYGENTEAFF	TGTGCCAGCGGTTATGGGGAGAACACTGAAGCTTTCTTT
.	.	TRBV18	TRBJ2-2	CASSPLPQGSGELFF	TGTGCCAGCTCACCACTCCCACAGGGATCCGGGGAGCTGTTTTTT
TRBD1	once	TRBV5-1	TRBJ2-7	CASSLGTGPTNEQYF	TGCGCCAGCAGCTTGGGGACAGGGCCTACCAACGAGCAGTACTTC
TRBD1	.	TRBV10-3	TRBJ1-1	CAISGTGEDTEAFF	TGTGCCATCAGTGGGACAGGGGAAGACACTGAAGCTTTCTTT
TRBD2	.	TRBV7-2	TRBJ2-4	CASSLGLAANIQYF	TGTGCCAGCAGCCTGGGACTAGCGGCAAACATTCAGTACTTC
.	.	TRBV2	TRBJ2-1	CASSTREDGEQFF	TGTGCCAGCAGTACGCGGGAAGACGGTGAGCAGTTCTTC
TRBD1	.	TRBV28	TRBJ2-1	CASRLTGEYNEQFF	TGTGCCAGCAGATTGACAGGGGAGTACAATGAGCAGTTCTTC
.	once	TRBV7-2	TRBJ1-6	CASSLRNNSPLHF	TGTGCCAGCAGCTTACGGAATAATTCACCCCTCCACTTT
TRBD1	few	TRBV10-3	TRBJ1-4	CAISESTGRQKLFF	TGTGCCATCAGTGAGTCGACAGGGAGGCAAAAACTGTTTTTT
TRBD2	.	TRBV28	TRBJ2-7	CASSLAGGSYEQYF	TGTGCCAGCAGTTTAGCGGGAGGCAGCTACGAGCAGTACTTC
.	.	TRBV27	TRBJ2-6	CASKQTGANVLTF	TGTGCCAGCAAACAGACTGGGGCCAACGTCCTGACTTTC
.	.	TRBV5-1	TRBJ2-1	CASSPPSGYYGEQFF	TGCGCCAGCAGTCCCCCGTCTGGGTACTACGGTGAGCAGTTCTTC
.	.	TRBV3-1/TRBV3-2	TRBJ1-2	CASSQEWASGGYTF	TGTGCCAGCAGCCAAGAGTGGGCGTCGGGTGGCTACACCTTC
TRBD1	once	TRBV7-4	TRBJ1-4	CASSSGGTGKLGTNEKLFF	TGTGCCAGCAGCTCGGGCGGGACAGGAAAGTTGGGAACTAATGAAAAACTGTTTTTT
.	.	TRBV10-1	TRBJ2-7	CATRDQAGEQYF	TGCGCCACCCGGGACCAGGCAGGCGAGCAGTACTTC
.	.	TRBV5-1	TRBJ1-3	CASSPTSSGNTIYF	TGCGCCAGCAGCCCCACAAGCTCTGGAAACACCATATATTTT
TRBD2	.	TRBV24-1	TRBJ2-1	CATSDFTSGGNEQFF	TGTGCCACCAGTGATTTTACTAGCGGGGGCAATGAGCAGTTCTTC
.	few	TRBV7-3	TRBJ2-2	CASTGGTHAGELFF	TGTGCCAGCACCGGCGGGACTCATGCCGGGGAGCTGTTTTTT
.	.	TRBV18	TRBJ1-4	CASSPPGGLSEKLFF	TGTGCCAGCTCACCACCGGGGGGGTTGAGTGAAAAACTGTTTTTT
.	.	TRBV10-1	TRBJ1-1	CASSHSDKGNTEAFF	TGCGCCAGCAGTCACTCCGACAAGGGGAACACTGAAGCTTTCTTT
.	.	TRBV21-1	TRBJ1-2	CASSTPGSPYGYTF	TGTGCCAGCAGCACCCCGGGGAGCCCTTATGGCTACACCTTC
TRBD2	.	TRBV7-9	TRBJ2-3	CASSKPGLAGSDGTDTQYF	TGTGCCAGCAGCAAGCCGGGACTAGCGGGATCTGATGGGACAGATACGCAGTATTTT
.	.	TRBV11-3	TRBJ2-5	CASSFGARGLVETQYF	TGTGCCAGCAGCTTCGGGGCTCGGGGCTTGGTGGAGACCCAGTACTTC
TRBD2	.	TRBV7-9	TRBJ2-7	CASSTTSSGGEEQYF	TGTGCCAGCAGCACAACATCATCCGGGGGGGAAGAGCAGTACTTC
TRBD2	.	TRBV5-1	TRBJ2-5	CASSIGLAGEETQYF	TGCGCCAGCAGCATAGGACTAGCGGGAGAGGAGACCCAGTACTTC
.	.	TRBV14	TRBJ1-2	CASSQGRDYGYTF	TGTGCCAGCAGCCAAGGCAGAGACTATGGCTACACCTTC
TRBD1	few	TRBV29-1	TRBJ1-4	CSGQGAQNEKLFF	TGCAGCGGGCAGGGGGCCCAAAATGAAAAACTGTTTTTT
TRBD1	few	TRBV29-1	TRBJ2-7	CSVQGGWTYEQYF	TGCAGCGTTCAAGGGGGCTGGACCTACGAGCAGTACTTC
.	.	TRBV5-1	TRBJ1-1	CASSLPADIAEAFF	TGCGCCAGCAGCTTGCCAGCGGATATCGCTGAAGCTTTCTTT
.	.	TRBV24-1	TRBJ2-7	CATSGGGEQYF	TGTGCCACCAGTGGGGGAGGCGAGCAGTACTTC
.	.	TRBV28	TRBJ2-7	CASRGADDSTYEQYF	TGTGCCAGCAGGGGGGCGGACGACTCAACCTACGAGCAGTACTTC
.	.	TRBV24-1	TRBJ1-2	CATSDGFYGYTF	TGTGCCACCAGTGACGGATTCTATGGCTACACCTTC
.	.	TRBV6-1	TRBJ1-2	CASSEVYSANYGYTF	TGTGCCAGCAGTGAAGTCTACTCAGCAAACTATGGCTACACCTTC
TRBD1	.	TRBV28	TRBJ2-6	CASSSQGAGANVLTF	TGTGCCAGCAGTTCCCAGGGGGCTGGGGCCAACGTCCTGACTTTC
.	.	TRBV7-3	TRBJ2-3	CASSTQGGVVDTQYF	TGTGCCAGCAGCACCCAGGGCGGGGTTGTAGATACGCAGTATTTT
.	.	TRBV6-5	TRBJ1-5	CGTVNQPQHF	TGTGGGACAGTTAATCAGCCCCAGCATTTT
TRBD1	.	TRBV7-2	TRBJ1-6	CASRPAGETGIYSPLHF	TGTGCCAGCAGGCCCGCGGGGGAGACAGGGATCTACTCACCCCTCCACTTT
.	.	TRBV4-1	TRBJ1-4	CASSRGEGTNEKLFF	TGCGCCAGCAGCCGTGGAGAGGGAACTAATGAAAAACTGTTTTTT
TRBD2	.	TRBV5-1	TRBJ2-5	CASSDRLAGGTLQETQYF	TGCGCCAGCAGCGACCGACTAGCGGGAGGAACCCTTCAAGAGACCCAGTACTTC